These 28 T cell receptor beta chains were all obtained from the same sample, sequenced in a study of blood T cell repertoires in COVID-19. The data were produced by immunoSEQ multiplex PCR, yet TCRdb's version contains in-frame clones alone and is incomplete. The sample includes 65,000 to 95,000 clones, just under 85% of them seen just once. The sequenced material came from peripheral blood. These receptors originate from a man older than 75 with active or convalescent COVID-19.

The rearrangement uses TRBV3-1 (or the pseudogene TRBV3-2) and TRBJ1-2; D might be TRBD1 (6 bases). Germline V CDR1 and CDR2: LGHDT, YNNKEL (reference sequence). The CDR3 length is 13 residues. V gave up 3 bases and J gave up 7 bases, with 12 bases separating them. CDR3 residues: CASSHNREIGYTF. In nucleotides, the CDR3 is TGTGCCAGCAGCCACAACAGGGAAATTGGCTACACCTTC.

The chain recombines TRBV6-5 with TRBJ1-6, with 7 bases fitting TRBD1. Losses at the gene ends were 5 bases for V and 7 bases for J; bases not matched to a gene: 8. The CDR3 loop spans 15 amino acids. CDR1 and CDR2 (germline): MNHEY, SVGAGI. The CDR3 DNA follows: TGTGCCAGCAGTACAACCGGGACAGCGAATTCACCCCTCCACTTT. Residues: CASSTTGTANSPLHF.

The rearrangement links TRBV5-5 to TRBJ2-1, with 9 bases matching TRBD2. Germline loops: CDR1 SGHKS, CDR2 YYEKEE (reference sequence). The CDR3 runs to 16 residues. After removal of 1 base from V and 2 bases from J, the junction contained 4 bases not matched to a gene. The CDR3 DNA reads TGTGCCAGCAGCTTGTATAGCGGGGGCCCCTACAATGAGCAGTTCTTC. Translating it yields CASSLYSGGPYNEQFF. Variable domain in full (rest from reference TRBV5-5 and TRBJ2-1): DAGVTQSPTHLIKTRGQQVTLRCSPISGHKSVSWYQQVLGQGPQFIFQYYEKEERGRGNFPDRFSARQFPNYSSELNVNALLLGDSALYLCASSLYSGGPYNEQFFGPGTRLTVL.

The V call is TRBV5-1, the J call TRBJ2-1; 14 bases fit TRBD2. V shed 0 bases and J 15 bases; nucleotides not matched to a gene: 17. Germline V gives CDR1 SGHRS, CDR2 YFSETQ. The CDR3 spans 18 residues. In nucleotides, the CDR3 is TGCGCCAGCAGCTTGGCCGGGACTAGCGGGGGCCGTACCTCCCGGATGTTCTTC. Its protein is CASSLAGTSGGRTSRMFF.

The chain combines TRBV5-1 with TRBJ2-3, with 7 bases identical to TRBD2. Germline-derived CDR1 and CDR2 are SGHRS and YFSETQ. The CDR3 has 15 residues. V lost 1 base and J lost 5; bases outside the gene matches: 7. CDR3 sequence: CASSLSGGSRDTQYF. The CDR3 DNA is TGCGCCAGCAGCTTGTCGGGGGGATCGAGAGATACGCAGTATTTT.

The chain carries TRBV29-1 and TRBJ1-4; a weak D match, TRBD1 (6 bases). The CDR3 length is 12 residues. Trimming stripped 4 bases from V and 6 bases from J, with 9 bases between. The V gene's germline CDR1 is SQVTM and CDR2 ANQGSEA. The CDR3 protein is CSVGEGDEKLFF. The CDR3 nucleotides read TGCAGCGTTGGGGAGGGGGATGAAAAACTGTTTTTT.

The V gene is TRBV2, the J gene TRBJ2-5; 8 bases map to TRBD2. The CDR3 consists of 13 residues. Unmatched junction bases numbered 7, after V lost 5 bases and J lost 8 bases. Germline-derived CDR1 and CDR2 are SNHLY and FYNNEI. CDR3 region: CASSPTSETTQYF. CDR3 DNA: TGTGCCAGCAGTCCGACTAGCGAGACAACCCAGTACTTC.

The J gene is TRBJ2-2, the V gene TRBV19; D perhaps matches TRBD2 (6 bases). CDR1 is LNHDA and CDR2 is SQIVND in the germline V gene (reference sequence). The CDR3 sequence is 16 residues long. Trimming took off 10 bases at V and 1 base at J, with 19 bases between the two ends. The DNA of the CDR3 is TGTGCCACAGAGCTCCAACGGGGGATGAACACCGGGGAGCTGTTTTTT. Translated: CATELQRGMNTGELFF.

The V and J genes are TRBV6-6 and TRBJ2-7; D might be TRBD2 (6 bases). Germline V CDR1 and CDR2: MNHNY, SVGAGI (reference sequence). The germline V and J ends were trimmed by 4 bases and 4 bases, with 14 bases remaining between them. CDR3 length equals 14 residues. The CDR3 region has the DNA TGTGCCAGCAGTTCGGGGGTTCCCTCTTACGAGCAGTACGTC. Residues: CASSSGVPSYEQYV.

The CDR3 spells CASSSSYGYTF. CDR3 nucleotide sequence: TGTGCCAGCAGTTCGAGCTATGGCTACACCTTC. J is TRBJ1-2 and V is TRBV2; D is undetermined. V was clipped by 5 bases and J by 4 bases, with 5 bases between them. CDR3 length: 11 residues. The germline gives CDR1 SNHLY, CDR2 FYNNEI.

The rearrangement links TRBV7-8 to TRBJ1-5; 9 nucleotides match TRBD1. CDR3 length: 16 amino acids. Per the germline V gene, CDR1 is SGHVS and CDR2 is FQNEAQ. J gave up 5 bases and V 5 bases, and 10 bases lay outside the gene matches. The CDR3: CASSAYNRQGDQPQHF. As DNA, the CDR3 is TGTGCCAGCAGCGCTTACAACAGACAGGGGGATCAGCCCCAGCATTTT.

The sample holds one count of this clone. The chain joins TRBV27 to TRBJ1-5; D may be TRBD1 (5 bases). V lost 7 bases and J 5 bases, leaving 9 bases between the germline ends. The CDR3 loop spans 12 amino acids. The germline V gene encodes CDR1 MNHEY and CDR2 SMNVEV (reference sequence). Here the CDR3 reads CASTMTDQPQHF. CDR3 sequence (DNA): TGTGCCAGCACCATGACAGATCAGCCCCAGCATTTT.

A single count supports this clone. CDR3 bases: TGTGCCAGCAACAGAGGTCCGACTATGAACACTGAAGCTTTCTTT. Translated, it gives CASNRGPTMNTEAFF. The V gene is TRBV28, the J gene TRBJ1-1; D remains ambiguous. V was pared by 7 bases and J by 0 bases, with 15 bases between. The CDR3 has 15 amino acids. Germline V gene data show CDR1 as MDHEN and CDR2 as SYDVKM. The whole variable domain, filled in from reference TRBV28 and TRBJ1-1, reads DVKVTQSSRYLVKRTGEKVFLECVQDMDHENMFWYRQDPGLGLRLIYFSYDVKMKEKGDIPEGYSVSREKKERFSLILESASTNQTSMYLCASNRGPTMNTEAFFGQGTRLTVV.

In its sample, this clone was seen a few times. The rearrangement links TRBV9 to TRBJ1-2; maybe TRBD1 (6 bases). V gave up 4 bases and J gave up 2 bases, with 15 bases separating them. CDR3 length: 15 residues. CDR1 is SGDLS and CDR2 is YYNGEE in the germline V gene. CDR3 DNA: TGTGCCAGCAGCCTAAATATGGACAGAAACTATGGCTACACCTTC. Its translation: CASSLNMDRNYGYTF.

The chain carries TRBV28 and TRBJ1-2, with D tentatively TRBD1 (6 bases). With 6 bases removed from V and 8 bases from J, the gap between germline ends came to 22 bases. The CDR3 extends over 15 amino acids. The germline gives CDR1 MDHEN, CDR2 SYDVKM. The DNA of the CDR3 is TGTGCCAGCAGACCGAGTACCTCAGGGGTAGGCGGCTACACCTTC. Its translation: CASRPSTSGVGGYTF.

The gene calls are TRBV18 and TRBJ2-5; D possibly corresponds to TRBD1 (5 bases). The V gene lost 4 bases and the J gene lost 7 bases, with 22 bases spanning the gap. This CDR3 spans 16 amino acids. Germline loops: CDR1 KGHSH, CDR2 LQKENI. The CDR3 sequence: CASSRGTTLINGTQYF. CDR3 DNA sequence: TGTGCCAGCTCACGGGGCACCACGCTTATTAACGGGACCCAGTACTTC.

The chain links TRBV5-4 to TRBJ2-3, with D perhaps matching TRBD2 (7 bases). This CDR3 contains 15 residues. The germline V and J ends were trimmed by 4 bases and 4 bases, with 16 bases remaining between them. Germline loops: CDR1 SGHNT, CDR2 YYREEE (reference sequence). This chain's CDR3 is CASSPQRGGPDTQYF. In DNA, the CDR3 is TGTGCCAGCAGCCCCCAGAGGGGGGGCCCAGATACGCAGTATTTT.

V is TRBV7-9 and J is TRBJ2-2, with TRBD1 as a possible D gene (5 bases). CDR1 is SEHNR, CDR2 FQNEAQ, per germline (reference sequence). Trimming removed 3 bases from V and 8 bases from J, with 13 bases in between. This CDR3 spans 14 amino acids. CDR3 DNA: TGTGCCAGCAGCTTGGCACAGGTTGAAGGGGAGCTGTTTTTT. Its protein product is CASSLAQVEGELFF.

The sample holds one count of this clone. The chain is built from TRBV29-1 and TRBJ2-2; 11 bases match TRBD1. J was trimmed by 0 bases and V by 7 bases; bases with no gene match: 4. The CDR3 covers 15 residues. CDR1 is SQVTM, CDR2 ANQGSEA, per germline. The CDR3 here is CSGGQGASNTGELFF. In DNA, the CDR3 is TGCAGCGGTGGACAGGGGGCCTCGAACACCGGGGAGCTGTTTTTT.

The CDR3 region has the DNA TGTGCCAGCCCGCAGGGAGGGAATCAGCCCCAGCATTTT. Its translation is CASPQGGNQPQHF. This chain connects TRBV5-4 to TRBJ1-5, with a weak D call TRBD1 (5 bases). The germline V gene encodes CDR1 SGHNT and CDR2 YYREEE (reference sequence). V dropped 7 bases and J dropped 4 bases, with 12 bases sitting between them. This CDR3 has 13 amino acids.

The chain is built from TRBV5-1 and TRBJ2-3; 9 bases map to TRBD2. Germline trimming cut 6 bases from V and 3 bases from J; bases unmatched to any gene: 8. Germline V gene data show CDR1 as SGHRS and CDR2 as YFSETQ. The CDR3 spans 15 residues. This CDR3 reads CASNELSGSTDTQYF. CDR3 nucleotides: TGCGCCAGCAACGAACTTAGCGGGAGTACAGATACGCAGTATTTT.

Written as DNA, the CDR3 is TGTGCCAGCAGTTACGACAGGGGCAATCAGCCCCAGCATTTT. Translated, it gives CASSYDRGNQPQHF. This chain connects TRBV6-2 or TRBV6-3 to TRBJ1-5; 7 bases line up with TRBD1. There are 14 residues in the CDR3. Germline CDR1 and CDR2: MNHEY and SVGEGT. The junction had 0 bases not matched to a gene; V was cut back by 2 bases and J by 2 bases.

The chain links TRBV28 to TRBJ1-1, with D possibly matching TRBD1 (5 bases). CDR1 and CDR2 from the germline V gene are MDHEN and SYDVKM. V was trimmed by 8 bases and J by 0 bases, leaving 22 bases between them. The CDR3 loop spans 17 amino acids. The CDR3 reads CASANGGPGGMNTEAFF. The CDR3 DNA reads as TGTGCCAGCGCAAATGGGGGACCCGGAGGGATGAACACTGAAGCTTTCTTT.

The rearrangement joins TRBV2 to TRBJ1-5, with TRBD1 matching over 11 bases. V dropped 7 bases and J dropped 5; count of bases not matched to a gene: 4. This CDR3 has 14 residues. CDR1 is SNHLY and CDR2 is FYNNEI in the germline V gene. The CDR3 loop reads CASTGTGGHQPQHF. The CDR3, as DNA: TGTGCCAGCACGGGGACAGGGGGGCATCAGCCCCAGCATTTT.

This clone came up a few times. This chain joins TRBV7-9 and TRBJ1-1; D uncertain. Germline V gene sequence: CDR1 SEHNR, CDR2 FQNEAQ (reference sequence). The CDR3 spans 11 residues. V lost 5 bases to trimming and J lost 9 bases, with 10 bases between them. The CDR3, as DNA: TGTGCCAGCAGCCTCCGGGAGAAAGCTTTCTTT. It codes for CASSLREKAFF.

Written as DNA, the CDR3 is TGCGCCAGCAGCTTGGTTACGACAGGAGGCAATGGCTACACCTTC. It specifies CASSLVTTGGNGYTF. J is TRBJ1-2 and V is TRBV5-1, with D tentatively TRBD1 (6 bases). The CDR3 length is 15 residues. V lost 0 bases and J lost 6, with 15 bases in between. From germline, CDR1 is SGHRS and CDR2 YFSETQ.

V and J are TRBV6-1 and TRBJ2-3; TRBD1 agrees at 7 bases. J lost 4 bases, V lost 6 bases, and 7 bases had no gene match. Germline V gene sequence: CDR1 MNHNS, CDR2 SASEGT. The CDR3 length is 14 residues. This chain's CDR3 is CASRSDQGADTQYF. The CDR3 region has the DNA TGTGCCAGCAGGTCTGACCAGGGGGCAGATACGCAGTATTTT.

The CDR3 is CASSPSRENNQPQHF. CDR3 bases: TGTGCCAGCAGTCCCAGCCGGGAGAACAATCAGCCCCAGCATTTT. The chain is built from TRBV27 and TRBJ1-5; unclear D gene. Germline values: CDR1 MNHEY, CDR2 SMNVEV (reference sequence). The CDR3 contains 15 residues. Trimming left V 5 bases short and J 3 bases short, with 14 bases between.